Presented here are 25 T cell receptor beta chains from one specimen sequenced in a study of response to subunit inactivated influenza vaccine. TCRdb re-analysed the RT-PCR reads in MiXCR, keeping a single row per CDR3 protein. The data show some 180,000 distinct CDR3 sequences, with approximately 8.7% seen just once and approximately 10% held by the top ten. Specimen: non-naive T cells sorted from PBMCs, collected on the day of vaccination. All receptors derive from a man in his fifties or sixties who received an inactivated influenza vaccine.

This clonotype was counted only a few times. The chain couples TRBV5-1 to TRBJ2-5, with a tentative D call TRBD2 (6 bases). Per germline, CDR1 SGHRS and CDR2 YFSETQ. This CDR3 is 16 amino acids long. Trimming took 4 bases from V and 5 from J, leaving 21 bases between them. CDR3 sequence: CASSPNPFGGLETQYF. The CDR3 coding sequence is TGCGCCAGCAGCCCTAACCCTTTCGGGGGATTGGAGACCCAGTACTTC.

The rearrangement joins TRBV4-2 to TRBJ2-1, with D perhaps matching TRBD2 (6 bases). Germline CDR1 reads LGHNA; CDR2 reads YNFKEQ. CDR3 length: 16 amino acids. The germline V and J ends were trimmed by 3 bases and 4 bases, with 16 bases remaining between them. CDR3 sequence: CASSHAGASAYNEQFF. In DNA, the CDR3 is TGTGCCAGCAGCCACGCTGGGGCTAGCGCATACAATGAGCAGTTCTTC.

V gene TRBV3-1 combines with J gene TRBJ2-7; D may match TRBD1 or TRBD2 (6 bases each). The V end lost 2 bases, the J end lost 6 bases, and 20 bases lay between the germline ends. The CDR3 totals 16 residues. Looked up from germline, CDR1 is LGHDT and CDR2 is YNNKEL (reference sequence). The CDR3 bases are TGTGCCAGCAGCCAATGCCCTACGGGGGCGCAAGGCGAGCAGTACTTC. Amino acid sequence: CASSQCPTGAQGEQYF.

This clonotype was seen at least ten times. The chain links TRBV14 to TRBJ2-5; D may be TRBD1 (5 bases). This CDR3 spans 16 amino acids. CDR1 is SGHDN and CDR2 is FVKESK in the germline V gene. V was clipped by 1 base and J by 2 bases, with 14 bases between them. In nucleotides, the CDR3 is TGTGCCAGCAGCCAAGGGCGCGGTGCAGGGCAAGAGACCCAGTACTTC. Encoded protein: CASSQGRGAGQETQYF.

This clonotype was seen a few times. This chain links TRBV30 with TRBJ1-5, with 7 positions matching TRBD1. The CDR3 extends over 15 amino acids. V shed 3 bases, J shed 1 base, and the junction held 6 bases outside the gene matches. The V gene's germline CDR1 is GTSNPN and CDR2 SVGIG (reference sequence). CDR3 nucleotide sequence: TGTGCCTGGAGGAGACAGGGTCTGAGCAATCAGCCCCAGCATTTT. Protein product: CAWRRQGLSNQPQHF.

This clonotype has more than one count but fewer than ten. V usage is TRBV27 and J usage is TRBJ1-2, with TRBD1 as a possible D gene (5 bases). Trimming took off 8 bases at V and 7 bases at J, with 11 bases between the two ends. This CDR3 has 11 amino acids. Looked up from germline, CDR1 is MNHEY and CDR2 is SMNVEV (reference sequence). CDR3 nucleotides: TGTGCCAGCGGGCAGGGTGCTGGCTACACCTTC. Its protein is CASGQGAGYTF.

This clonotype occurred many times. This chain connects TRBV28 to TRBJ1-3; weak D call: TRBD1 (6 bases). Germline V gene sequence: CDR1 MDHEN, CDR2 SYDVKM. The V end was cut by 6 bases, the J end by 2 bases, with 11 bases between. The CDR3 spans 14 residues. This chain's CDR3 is CASSSTGTGNTIYF. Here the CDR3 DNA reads TGTGCCAGCAGCTCCACAGGGACTGGAAACACCATATATTTT.

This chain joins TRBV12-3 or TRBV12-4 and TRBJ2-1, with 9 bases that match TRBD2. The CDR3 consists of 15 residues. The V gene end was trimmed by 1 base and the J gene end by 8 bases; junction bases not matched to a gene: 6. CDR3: CASSLGAGGPDEQFF. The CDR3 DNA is TGTGCCAGCAGTTTAGGGGCGGGAGGGCCAGATGAGCAGTTCTTC.

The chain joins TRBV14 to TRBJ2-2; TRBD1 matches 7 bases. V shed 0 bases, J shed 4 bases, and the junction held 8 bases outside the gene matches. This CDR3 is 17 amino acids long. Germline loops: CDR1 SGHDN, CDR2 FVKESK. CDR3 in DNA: TGTGCCAGCAGCCAAGATCGCAACAGGGGTGGCACCGGGGAGCTGTTTTTT. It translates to CASSQDRNRGGTGELFF.

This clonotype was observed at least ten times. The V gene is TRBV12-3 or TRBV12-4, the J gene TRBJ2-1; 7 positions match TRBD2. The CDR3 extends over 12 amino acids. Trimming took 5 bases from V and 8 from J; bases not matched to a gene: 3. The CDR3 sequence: CASSRTSHEQFF. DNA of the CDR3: TGTGCCAGCAGTCGGACTAGTCATGAGCAGTTCTTC.

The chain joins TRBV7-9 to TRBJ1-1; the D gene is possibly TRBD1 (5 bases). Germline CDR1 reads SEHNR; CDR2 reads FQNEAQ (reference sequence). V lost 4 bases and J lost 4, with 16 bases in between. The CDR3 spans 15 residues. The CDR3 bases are TGTGCCAGCAGCTCCAGGAGGGGTTTGGGCACTGAAGCTTTCTTT. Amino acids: CASSSRRGLGTEAFF.

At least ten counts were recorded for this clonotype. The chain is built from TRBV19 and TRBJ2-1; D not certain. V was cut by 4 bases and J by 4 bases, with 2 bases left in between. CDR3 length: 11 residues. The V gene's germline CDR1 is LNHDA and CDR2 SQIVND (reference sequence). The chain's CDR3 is CASSTYNEQFF. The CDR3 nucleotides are TGTGCCAGTAGTACGTACAATGAGCAGTTCTTC.

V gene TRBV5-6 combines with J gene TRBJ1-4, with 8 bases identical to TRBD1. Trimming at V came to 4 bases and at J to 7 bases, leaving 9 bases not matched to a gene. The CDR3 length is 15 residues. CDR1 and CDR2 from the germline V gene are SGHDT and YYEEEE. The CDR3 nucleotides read TGTGCCAGCAGCACCTCCGGACAGGGCGGTGAAAAACTGTTTTTT. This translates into CASSTSGQGGEKLFF. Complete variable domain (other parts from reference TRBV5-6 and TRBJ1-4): DAGVTQSPTHLIKTRGQQVTLRCSPKSGHDTVSWYQQALGQGPQFIFQYYEEEERQRGNFPDRFSGHQFPNYSSELNVNALLLGDSALYLCASSTSGQGGEKLFFGSGTQLSVL.

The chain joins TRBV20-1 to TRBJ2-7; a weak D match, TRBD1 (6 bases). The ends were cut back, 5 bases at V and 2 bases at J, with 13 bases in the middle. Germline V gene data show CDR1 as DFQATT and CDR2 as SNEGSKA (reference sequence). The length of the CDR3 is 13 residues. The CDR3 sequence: CSAELQGTYEQYF. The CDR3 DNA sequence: TGCAGTGCTGAGCTACAGGGAACCTACGAGCAGTACTTC.

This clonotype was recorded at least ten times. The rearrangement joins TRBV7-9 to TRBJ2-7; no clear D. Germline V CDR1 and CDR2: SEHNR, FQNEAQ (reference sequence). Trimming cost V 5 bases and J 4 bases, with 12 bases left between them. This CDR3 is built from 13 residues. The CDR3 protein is CASSPAPEYEQYF. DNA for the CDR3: TGTGCCAGCAGCCCGGCCCCAGAGTACGAGCAGTACTTC.

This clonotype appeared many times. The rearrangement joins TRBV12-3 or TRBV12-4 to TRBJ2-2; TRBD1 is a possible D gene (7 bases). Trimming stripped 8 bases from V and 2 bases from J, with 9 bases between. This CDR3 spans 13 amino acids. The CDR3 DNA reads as TGTGCCAGCCAGGGGGGAAACACCGGGGAGCTGTTTTTT. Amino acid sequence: CASQGGNTGELFF.

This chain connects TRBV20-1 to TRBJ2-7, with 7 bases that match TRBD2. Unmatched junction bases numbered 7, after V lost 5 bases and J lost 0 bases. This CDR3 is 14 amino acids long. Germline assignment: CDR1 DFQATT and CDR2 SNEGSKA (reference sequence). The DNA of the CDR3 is TGCAGTGCTTTACTAGCGAGAAGCTCCTACGAGCAGTACTTC. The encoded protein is CSALLARSSYEQYF.

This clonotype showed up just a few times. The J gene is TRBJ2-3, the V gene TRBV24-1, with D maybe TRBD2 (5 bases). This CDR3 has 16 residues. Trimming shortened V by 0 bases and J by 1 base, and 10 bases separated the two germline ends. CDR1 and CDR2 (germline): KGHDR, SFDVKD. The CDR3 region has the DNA TGTGCCACCAGTGATTTGCGTAGCGCCCGCACAGATACGCAGTATTTT. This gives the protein CATSDLRSARTDTQYF.

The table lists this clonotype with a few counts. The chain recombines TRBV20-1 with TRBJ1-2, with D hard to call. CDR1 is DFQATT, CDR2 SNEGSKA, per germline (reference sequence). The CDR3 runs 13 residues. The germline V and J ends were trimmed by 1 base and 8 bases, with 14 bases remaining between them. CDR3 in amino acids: CSARVSRQRGYTF. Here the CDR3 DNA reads TGCAGTGCTAGAGTTTCTCGGCAACGAGGCTACACCTTC.

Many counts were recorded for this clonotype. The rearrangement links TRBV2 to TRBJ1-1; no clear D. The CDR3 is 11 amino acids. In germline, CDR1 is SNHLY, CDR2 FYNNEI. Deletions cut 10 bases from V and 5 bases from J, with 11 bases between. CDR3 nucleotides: TGTGCCATCACGTCGGAAACTGAAGCTTTCTTT. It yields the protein CAITSETEAFF.

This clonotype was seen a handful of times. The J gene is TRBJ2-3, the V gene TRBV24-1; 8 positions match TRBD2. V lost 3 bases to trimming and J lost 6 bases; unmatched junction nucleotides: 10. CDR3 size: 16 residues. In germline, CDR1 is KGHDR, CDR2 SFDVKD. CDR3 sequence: CATSDPGTRGGDTQYF. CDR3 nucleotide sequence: TGTGCCACCAGTGATCCAGGGACTAGGGGGGGCGATACGCAGTATTTT.

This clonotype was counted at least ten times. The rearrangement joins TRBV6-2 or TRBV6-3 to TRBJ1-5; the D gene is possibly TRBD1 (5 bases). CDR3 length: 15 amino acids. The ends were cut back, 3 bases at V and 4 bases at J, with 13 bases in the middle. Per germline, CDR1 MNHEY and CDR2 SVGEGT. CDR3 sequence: CASSYMLGGNQPQHF. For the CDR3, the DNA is TGTGCCAGCAGTTATATGCTGGGGGGAAATCAGCCCCAGCATTTT.

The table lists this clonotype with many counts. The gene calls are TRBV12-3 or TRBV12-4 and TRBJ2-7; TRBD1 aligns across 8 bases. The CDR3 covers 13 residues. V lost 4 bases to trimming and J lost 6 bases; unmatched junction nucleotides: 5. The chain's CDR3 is CASSSTGVAEQYF. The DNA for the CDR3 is TGTGCCAGCAGTTCGACAGGGGTCGCCGAGCAGTACTTC.

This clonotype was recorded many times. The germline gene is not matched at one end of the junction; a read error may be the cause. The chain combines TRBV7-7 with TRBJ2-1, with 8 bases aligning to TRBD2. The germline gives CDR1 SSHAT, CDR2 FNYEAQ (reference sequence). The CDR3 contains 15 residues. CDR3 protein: CASSPLAGSYNEQFF. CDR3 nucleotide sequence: TGTGCTAGCAGCCCCTTAGCGGGGTCCTACAATGAGCAGTTCTTC.

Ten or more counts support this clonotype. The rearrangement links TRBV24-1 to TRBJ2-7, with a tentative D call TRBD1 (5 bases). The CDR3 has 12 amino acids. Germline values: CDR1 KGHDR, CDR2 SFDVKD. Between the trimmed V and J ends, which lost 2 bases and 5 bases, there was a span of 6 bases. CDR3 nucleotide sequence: TGTGCCACCAGTGATTGGGGCAACGAGCAGTACTTC. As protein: CATSDWGNEQYF.